One sample yielded the 27 T cell receptor beta chains listed below, sequenced in a study of blood T cell repertoires in COVID-19. The assay was immunoSEQ multiplex PCR, and TCRdb's table has in-frame clones only and misses some. The data contain 400,000 or so clones, more than 85% of them singletons. Sample: peripheral blood. Every receptor here comes from a human donor in a cohort sampled during active COVID-19.

For the CDR3, the DNA is TGTGCCAGCAGCTTAGCTTTCACTAGCGGTAGCTCCTACGAGCAGTACTTC. Translating it yields CASSLAFTSGSSYEQYF. The rearrangement joins TRBV7-8 to TRBJ2-7, with TRBD2 matching 8 bases. Losses at the gene ends were 0 bases for V and 0 bases for J; bases not matched to a gene: 7. CDR1 and CDR2 (germline): SGHVS, FQNEAQ. CDR3 length equals 17 residues. The full variable domain, its missing parts supplied by reference TRBV7-8 and TRBJ2-7, is GAGVSQSPRYKVAKRGQDVALRCDPISGHVSLFWYQQALGQGPEFLTYFQNEAQLDKSGLPSDRFFAERPEGSVSTLKIQRTQQEDSAVYLCASSLAFTSGSSYEQYFGPGTRLTVT.

J is TRBJ2-1 and V is TRBV5-1; TRBD2 might be the D (5 bases). The CDR3 sequence is 14 residues long. V was trimmed by 2 bases and J by 9 bases, leaving 15 bases between them. The germline CDR1 and CDR2 sequences are SGHRS and YFSETQ. The CDR3 DNA reads as TGCGCCAGCAGCTTAATTAGCCCTGAGGGTGAGCAGTTCTTC. Its protein is CASSLISPEGEQFF.

This clone came up once. CDR3 loop: CSVTRDRGTEAFF. For the CDR3, the DNA is TGCAGCGTAACCCGGGACAGGGGCACTGAAGCTTTCTTT. This chain joins TRBV29-1 and TRBJ1-1; 10 nucleotides line up with TRBD1. V was clipped by 6 bases and J by 4 bases; unmatched bases: 5. The germline CDR1 and CDR2 sequences are SQVTM and ANQGSEA. This CDR3 contains 13 residues.

The CDR3 DNA sequence: TGTGCCAGCAGTTTTCGGAGGCAAATGCAGTTCTTC. This codes for CASSFRRQMQFF. The gene calls are TRBV28 and TRBJ2-1, with D possibly matching TRBD2 (5 bases). CDR3 length equals 12 residues. The germline V gene encodes CDR1 MDHEN and CDR2 SYDVKM. V shed 3 bases and J shed 12 bases, with 12 bases lying between them.

The chain combines TRBV30 with TRBJ2-1, with 16 bases lining up with TRBD2. The germline V gene has CDR1 GTSNPN and CDR2 SVGIG (reference sequence). V trimming: 8 bases; J trimming: 6 bases; junction bases outside the gene matches: 7. The CDR3 runs 15 residues. CDR3: CAGTSGGALVNEQFF. In nucleotides, the CDR3 is TGTGCCGGGACTAGCGGGGGGGCCTTGGTCAATGAGCAGTTCTTC. The entire variable domain, with the rest obtained from reference TRBV30 and TRBJ2-1, is as follows: SQTIHQWPATLVQPVGSPLSLECTVEGTSNPNLYWYRQAAGRGLQLLFYSVGIGQISSEVPQNLSASRPQDRQFILSSKKLLLSDSGFYLCAGTSGGALVNEQFFGPGTRLTVL.

The V call is TRBV2, the J call TRBJ2-2; TRBD1 agrees at 7 bases. The CDR3 has 13 residues. CDR1 and CDR2 (germline): SNHLY, FYNNEI. Trimming at V came to 6 bases and at J to 7 bases, leaving 5 bases not matched to a gene. CDR3 protein: CASRQGQGGELFF. The CDR3 nucleotides read TGTGCCAGCAGACAGGGGCAAGGCGGGGAGCTGTTTTTT.

The gene calls are TRBV6-4 and TRBJ1-1, with D hard to call. The CDR3 covers 15 residues. CDR1 MRHNA and CDR2 SNTAGT come from the germline V gene. Trimming removed 4 bases from V and 1 base from J, with 13 bases in between. In DNA, the CDR3 is TGTGCCAGCAGTGCTCAGGACGGAGGGAACACTGAAGCTTTCTTT. Encoded protein: CASSAQDGGNTEAFF.

The chain has TRBV5-1 and TRBJ2-3; D remains ambiguous. The germline gives CDR1 SGHRS, CDR2 YFSETQ. V was clipped by 0 bases and J by 3 bases, with 14 bases between them. The CDR3 length is 16 residues. CDR3 DNA: TGCGCCAGCAGCTTGGTCCCCGGAGAGGTAACAGATACGCAGTATTTT. The encoded protein is CASSLVPGEVTDTQYF.

The CDR3 region is CASSRGGSGQRTDTQYF. The CDR3, as DNA: TGTGCCAGCAGCCGGGGGGGTAGCGGGCAACGCACAGATACGCAGTATTTT. This chain connects TRBV11-3 to TRBJ2-3, with 8 bases that match TRBD2. Germline lookup yields CDR1 SGHNT and CDR2 YENEEA. This CDR3 has 17 amino acids. V lost 5 bases and J lost 1; bases outside the gene matches: 11.

The chain couples TRBV18 to TRBJ1-3, with D possibly matching TRBD1 (6 bases). CDR3 length: 16 amino acids. CDR1 KGHSH and CDR2 LQKENI come from the germline V gene. With 4 bases removed from V and 0 bases from J, the gap between germline ends came to 13 bases. The CDR3 bases are TGTGCCAGCTCACTCTCGGGGACACTCTCTGGAAACACCATATATTTT. It is translated as CASSLSGTLSGNTIYF.

V and J are TRBV5-8 and TRBJ2-7; tentatively, D is TRBD1 (6 bases). Trimming removed 5 bases at V and 0 bases at J, with 9 bases between. Germline V CDR1 and CDR2: SGHTS, YDEGEE. CDR3 length equals 13 residues. The chain's CDR3 is CASRGRGSYEQYF. The CDR3 DNA is TGTGCCAGCAGGGGCAGGGGCTCCTACGAGCAGTACTTC.

Notes on this clone: Other DNA sequences in the same sample also yield this CDR3. The rearrangement joins TRBV12-3 or TRBV12-4 to TRBJ2-5; 7 bases are shared with TRBD1. Losses at the gene ends were 4 bases for V and 3 bases for J; bases not matched to a gene: 2. The CDR3 spans 13 residues. CDR3 amino acids: CASSWDREETQYF. The DNA of the CDR3 is TGTGCCAGCAGTTGGGACAGAGAAGAGACCCAGTACTTC.

The chain recombines TRBV19 with TRBJ2-1; 7 bases match TRBD1. This CDR3 region has 14 residues. Germline assignment: CDR1 LNHDA and CDR2 SQIVND (reference sequence). With 9 bases clipped from V and 0 bases from J, the junction kept 5 bases outside the gene matches. CDR3 sequence (DNA): TGTGCCAGCAACCGGGACAGCTCCTACAATGAGCAGTTCTTC. Residues: CASNRDSSYNEQFF.

V is TRBV11-3 and J is TRBJ2-1; 7 bases agree with TRBD2. The CDR3 has 14 amino acids. Trimming removed 3 bases from V and 1 base from J; junction bases left unmatched: 0. In germline, CDR1 is SGHNT, CDR2 YENEEA. CDR3 residues: CASSFGGSYNEQFF. The CDR3 coding sequence is TGTGCCAGCAGCTTCGGGGGGTCCTACAATGAGCAGTTCTTC.

The V gene is TRBV4-1, the J gene TRBJ2-5; D is perhaps TRBD2 (6 bases). CDR1 and CDR2 (germline): MGHRA, YSYEKL. CDR3 length: 15 residues. V dropped 0 bases and J dropped 2 bases, with 10 bases sitting between them. CDR3 in DNA: TGCGCCAGCAGCCAAGAGGGACTTATACAAGAGACCCAGTACTTC. It specifies CASSQEGLIQETQYF.

This clone was detected a few times. V usage is TRBV11-2 and J usage is TRBJ1-4; D uncertain. Germline V lookup: CDR1 SGHAT, CDR2 FQNNGV. Trimming took off 0 bases at V and 4 bases at J, with 6 bases between the two ends. The CDR3 runs to 14 residues. The DNA for the CDR3 is TGTGCCAGCAGCTTAGATCAGATTAATGAAAAACTGTTTTTT. Its translation: CASSLDQINEKLFF.

The chain employs TRBV7-9 and TRBJ2-3, with 10 bases aligning to TRBD2. The germline V gene has CDR1 SEHNR and CDR2 FQNEAQ (reference sequence). CDR3 length: 16 amino acids. With 5 bases clipped from V and 2 bases from J, the junction kept 7 bases outside the gene matches. CDR3 sequence reads: CASSNGLAAVTDTQYF. In DNA form, the CDR3 reads TGTGCCAGCAGCAATGGACTAGCGGCTGTCACAGATACGCAGTATTTT.

V gene TRBV4-1 combines with J gene TRBJ2-5, with D unresolved. Germline CDR1 and CDR2: MGHRA and YSYEKL. The CDR3 covers 14 residues. Trimming took 4 bases from V and 4 from J, leaving 13 bases between them. This CDR3 reads CASSPSVAGETQYF. The CDR3 region has the DNA TGCGCCAGCAGCCCGTCGGTGGCAGGAGAGACCCAGTACTTC.

The chain links TRBV5-5 to TRBJ2-7, with 9 bases lining up with TRBD1. CDR1 is SGHKS, CDR2 YYEKEE, per germline (reference sequence). V gave up 4 bases and J gave up 2 bases; unmatched junction bases: 7. This CDR3 region has 15 residues. CDR3 sequence reads: CASSAGTGWPYEQYF. CDR3 in DNA: TGTGCCAGCAGCGCCGGGACAGGGTGGCCCTACGAGCAGTACTTC.

This clone was counted between two and nine times. J is TRBJ1-1 and V is TRBV19; D perhaps matches TRBD1 (5 bases). The CDR3 length is 18 residues. Germline assignment: CDR1 LNHDA and CDR2 SQIVND (reference sequence). Trimming shortened V by 7 bases and J by 2 bases, and 26 bases separated the two germline ends. The CDR3 region has the DNA TGTGCCAGTATCCCCGTAGGGGCAGTACCACAGATCAACACTGAAGCTTTCTTT. Its protein is CASIPVGAVPQINTEAFF. The full variable domain, completed using reference TRBV19 and TRBJ1-1, is DGGITQSPKYLFRKEGQNVTLSCEQNLNHDAMYWYRQDPGQGLRLIYYSQIVNDFQKGDIAEGYSVSREKKESFPLTVTSAQKNPTAFYLCASIPVGAVPQINTEAFFGQGTRLTVV.

V usage is TRBV9 and J usage is TRBJ2-6, with D hard to call. This CDR3 is 17 amino acids long. V dropped 1 base and J dropped 3 bases, with 14 bases sitting between them. The germline V gene has CDR1 SGDLS and CDR2 YYNGEE. CDR3 sequence reads: CASSVYNSASGANVLTF. As DNA, the CDR3 is TGTGCCAGCAGCGTATATAATTCGGCTAGTGGGGCCAACGTCCTGACTTTC.

This clone was counted only a few times. The genes are TRBV19 and TRBJ2-1; D may be TRBD1 (5 bases). The CDR3 contains 15 residues. CDR1 and CDR2 from the germline V gene are LNHDA and SQIVND (reference sequence). V lost 4 bases and J 0 bases, leaving 10 bases between the germline ends. The CDR3 DNA sequence: TGTGCCAGTAGTAAAGGGGATAGCTCCTACAATGAGCAGTTCTTC. Its protein product is CASSKGDSSYNEQFF.

The gene calls are TRBV25-1 and TRBJ2-2, with 10 nucleotides matching TRBD1. CDR1 and CDR2 from the germline V gene are MGHDK and SYGVNS. With 3 bases clipped from V and 2 bases from J, the junction kept 3 bases outside the gene matches. The CDR3 extends over 16 amino acids. Written as DNA, the CDR3 is TGTGCCAGCAGTGACCAGACAGGGGGCAACACCGGGGAGCTGTTTTTT. Translation: CASSDQTGGNTGELFF.

CDR3 region: CSVETGQGVGGYTF. The CDR3 bases are TGCAGCGTAGAAACGGGACAGGGGGTAGGAGGCTACACCTTC. The chain links TRBV29-1 to TRBJ1-2, with 11 bases matching TRBD1. The CDR3 covers 14 residues. Germline V gene lookup returns CDR1 SQVTM and CDR2 ANQGSEA. V was pared by 6 bases and J by 8 bases, with 11 bases of the junction left unmatched.

The rearrangement joins TRBV5-1 to TRBJ2-2; perhaps TRBD1 as D (6 bases). Trimming removed 0 bases at V and 7 bases at J, with 16 bases between. There are 16 residues in the CDR3. CDR1 and CDR2 from the germline V gene are SGHRS and YFSETQ. The CDR3 DNA reads as TGCGCCAGCAGCTTGGGGACAGATCAAGGGCTCGGGGAGCTGTTTTTT. Its protein is CASSLGTDQGLGELFF.

CDR3 residues: CASSLGGTRQFF. In DNA, the CDR3 is TGCGCCAGCAGCTTGGGGGGGACTCGGCAGTTCTTC. V usage is TRBV5-1 and J usage is TRBJ2-1; possibly TRBD2 for D (6 bases). The V end lost 0 bases, the J end lost 12 bases, and 10 bases lay between the germline ends. Germline V gene data show CDR1 as SGHRS and CDR2 as YFSETQ. CDR3 length: 12 residues.

This clone was counted a single time. The chain uses TRBV5-5 and TRBJ2-1, with 9 bases lining up with TRBD2. This CDR3 spans 16 amino acids. The germline CDR1 and CDR2 sequences are SGHKS and YYEKEE (reference sequence). V shed 0 bases and J 8 bases; nucleotides not matched to a gene: 9. CDR3 protein: CASSLAAGGSADEQFF. In nucleotides, the CDR3 is TGTGCCAGCAGCTTGGCTGCGGGAGGGTCCGCAGATGAGCAGTTCTTC.